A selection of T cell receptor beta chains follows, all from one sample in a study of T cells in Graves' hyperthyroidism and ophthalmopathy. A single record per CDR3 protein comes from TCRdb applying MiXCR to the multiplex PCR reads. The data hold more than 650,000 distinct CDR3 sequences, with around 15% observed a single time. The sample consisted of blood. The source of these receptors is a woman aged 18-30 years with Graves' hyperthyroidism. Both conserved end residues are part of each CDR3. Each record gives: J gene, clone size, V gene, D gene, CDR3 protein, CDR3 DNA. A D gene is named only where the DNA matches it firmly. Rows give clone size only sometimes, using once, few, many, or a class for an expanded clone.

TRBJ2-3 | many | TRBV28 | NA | CASSARDPPDTQYF | TGTGCCAGCAGTGCCCGGGACCCCCCAGATACGCAGTATTTT
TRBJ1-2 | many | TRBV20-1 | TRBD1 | CSAKSPGTGGYTF | TGCAGTGCTAAAAGTCCCGGGACAGGGGGCTACACCTTC
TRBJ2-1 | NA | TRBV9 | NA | CASSVEGRGRDEQFF | TGTGCCAGCAGCGTTGAAGGCAGGGGAAGAGATGAGCAGTTCTTC
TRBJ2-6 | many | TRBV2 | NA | CAGSDPVLPRANVLTF | TGTGCCGGATCTGACCCAGTACTCCCTCGGGCCAACGTCCTGACTTTC
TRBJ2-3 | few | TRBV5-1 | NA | CASSLWGGKRDTQYF | TGCGCCAGCAGCTTGTGGGGCGGGAAAAGGGATACGCAGTATTTT
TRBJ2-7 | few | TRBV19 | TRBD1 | CASSRTGTGVSYEQYF | TGTGCCAGTAGTAGGACCGGGACAGGGGTCTCCTACGAGCAGTACTTC
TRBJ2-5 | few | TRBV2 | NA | CATQRLPQETQYF | TGTGCCACCCAGCGACTACCTCAAGAGACCCAGTACTTC
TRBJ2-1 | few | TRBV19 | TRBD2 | CASSVREGLYNEQFF | TGTGCCAGTAGCGTACGGGAGGGCCTCTACAATGAGCAGTTCTTC
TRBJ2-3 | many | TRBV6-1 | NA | CASSYRDGATTDTQYF | TGTGCCAGCAGCTACCGGGACGGAGCTACCACAGATACGCAGTATTTT
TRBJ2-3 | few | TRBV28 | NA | CASSLPQSGEDTDTQYF | TGTGCCAGCAGTTTACCCCAATCGGGAGAGGACACAGATACGCAGTATTTT
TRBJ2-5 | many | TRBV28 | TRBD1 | CASRQGGAVGQETQYF | TGTGCCAGTCGACAGGGGGGGGCTGTGGGGCAAGAGACCCAGTACTTC
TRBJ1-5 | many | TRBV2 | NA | CASSAEISHQPQHF | TGTGCCAGCAGTGCAGAGATTAGCCATCAGCCCCAGCATTTT
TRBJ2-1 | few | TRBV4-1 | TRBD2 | CASSRPSGRAHSSYNEQFF | TGCGCCAGCAGCAGGCCTAGCGGGAGGGCCCACAGCTCCTACAATGAGCAGTTCTTC
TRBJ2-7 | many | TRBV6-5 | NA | CASTTGETSYEQYF | TGTGCCAGCACTACGGGGGAGACGAGCTACGAGCAGTACTTC
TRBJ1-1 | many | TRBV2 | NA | CASRGEKSSEAFF | TGTGCCAGCAGGGGAGAGAAATCTTCCGAAGCTTTCTTT
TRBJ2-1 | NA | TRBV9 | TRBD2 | CASSGLAGERRDYNEQFF | TGTGCCAGCAGCGGACTAGCGGGCGAGCGGCGGGATTACAATGAGCAGTTCTTC
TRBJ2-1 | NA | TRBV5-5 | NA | CASSLGQAPNEQFF | TGTGCCAGCAGCTTGGGTCAGGCTCCTAATGAGCAGTTCTTC
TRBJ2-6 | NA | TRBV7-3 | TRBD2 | CASSARVGTSESSGANVLTF | TGTGCCAGCAGCGCAAGGGTGGGGACTAGCGAGAGCTCTGGGGCCAACGTCCTGACTTTC
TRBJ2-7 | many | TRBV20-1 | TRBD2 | CSARSGEGPYEQYF | TGCAGTGCTAGGTCGGGGGAGGGCCCGTACGAGCAGTACTTC